One and the same sample provided the 7 T cell receptor beta chains below, sequenced in a study of Ad26.COV2.S vaccination and SARS-CoV-2 variants (dated by TCRdb to the early 2020s). The label giving this sample's treatment or condition can be read as: over 15 received Ad26.COV2.S at low or high dose, single or two shots; 5 received placebo; per-sample allocation not given. Repertoires of vaccine and placebo recipients were sequenced from samples taken on day 63 after the first injection. Receptor libraries were prepared by the immunoSEQ multiplex PCR assay. TCRdb took this table from immuneACCESS and kept in-frame rearrangements with V and J called. Such tables lack part of the clones; where checked against another copy, unresolved V genes explain under half of the gap, and the rest is unexplained. In all, the sample holds roughly 380,000 clones, and 85% to 90% of those were seen once. The leading ten clones occupy 3.6% of the sample.

This material consisted of peripheral blood, taken in a trial of Ad26.COV2.S vaccine versus placebo. These receptors came from a person between 18 and 65 years old who received the Ad26.COV2.S COVID-19 vaccine or a placebo.

The V and J genes are TRBV19 and TRBJ1-1; no definite D call. The V gene lost 5 bases and the J gene lost 0 bases, with 19 bases spanning the gap. The CDR3 is 17 amino acids. Germline loops: CDR1 LNHDA, CDR2 SQIVND (reference sequence). CDR3 residues: CASSLRLILRMNTEAFF. CDR3 sequence (DNA): TGTGCCAGTAGTCTTCGACTTATACTCAGGATGAACACTGAAGCTTTCTTT.

The chain employs TRBV5-1 and TRBJ1-1, with D hard to call. CDR1 and CDR2 from the germline V gene are SGHRS and YFSETQ. The CDR3 spans 15 residues. V was pared by 0 bases and J by 3 bases, with 12 bases between. This chain's CDR3 is CASSLVGRSDTEAFF. The CDR3 DNA is TGCGCCAGCAGCTTGGTTGGCAGGTCGGACACTGAAGCTTTCTTT.

This clone was seen a handful of times. The chain recombines TRBV6-1 with TRBJ1-5; no firm D call. V was trimmed by 2 bases and J by 1 base, leaving 3 bases between them. Germline CDR1 and CDR2: MNHNS and SASEGT. This CDR3 spans 13 amino acids. DNA of the CDR3: TGTGCCAGCAGTGAAATCAGCAATCAGCCCCAGCATTTT. This codes for CASSEISNQPQHF.

The rearrangement uses TRBV5-1 and TRBJ1-1; D is unclear. Germline-derived CDR1 and CDR2 are SGHRS and YFSETQ. Trimming pared 1 base from V and 1 base from J, leaving 11 bases between. The length of the CDR3 is 15 residues. The CDR3 loop reads CASSLHGTTNTEAFF. Written as DNA, the CDR3 is TGCGCCAGCAGCTTGCACGGAACGACGAACACTGAAGCTTTCTTT.

V is TRBV18 and J is TRBJ2-7, with D possibly matching TRBD2 (5 bases). Germline CDR1 reads KGHSH; CDR2 reads LQKENI. This CDR3 is built from 14 residues. V was trimmed by 5 bases and J by 4 bases, leaving 15 bases between them. The CDR3 spells CASSWTREGYEQYF. The CDR3 DNA reads as TGTGCCAGCTCATGGACGAGGGAAGGGTACGAGCAGTACTTC.

This rearrangement joins TRBV9 to TRBJ2-5, with D perhaps TRBD1 (6 bases). CDR1 is SGDLS, CDR2 YYNGEE, per germline. This CDR3 is built from 15 residues. V was shortened by 0 bases and J by 5 bases, with 14 bases between the two germline ends. Written as DNA, the CDR3 is TGTGCCAGCAGCGTAGACCAGGGGTCGTGGGAGACCCAGTACTTC. This encodes CASSVDQGSWETQYF.

The CDR3 protein is CASSVDRGGNSPLHF. CDR3 nucleotides: TGCGCCAGCAGCGTGGACAGGGGAGGAAATTCACCCCTCCACTTT. The chain is built from TRBV5-1 and TRBJ1-6, with 9 bases aligning to TRBD1. The V gene end was trimmed by 4 bases and the J gene end by 7 bases; junction bases not matched to a gene: 6. The germline gives CDR1 SGHRS, CDR2 YFSETQ. This CDR3 region has 15 residues.